The present TCR beta chain was sequenced within a study of blood T cell repertoires in COVID-19. This table comes from immunoSEQ multiplex PCR, and its TCRdb copy is limited to in-frame clones, with some not included. The sample holds under 200,000 clones; 75% to 85% are singletons and the top ten take about 1.5%. V dropped 0 bases and J dropped 4 bases, with 12 bases sitting between them. In germline, CDR1 is KGHSY, CDR2 FQNENV. The CDR3 extends over 15 amino acids. Sequenced sample: peripheral blood. This clonotype originated in a human donor in a cohort sampled during active COVID-19. This rearrangement joins TRBV16 to TRBJ1-1, with D hard to call. The CDR3 coding sequence is TGTGCCAGCAGCCAATCAGGCGAAGGCGGCACTGAAGCTTTCTTT. Translated, it gives CASSQSGEGGTEAFF.